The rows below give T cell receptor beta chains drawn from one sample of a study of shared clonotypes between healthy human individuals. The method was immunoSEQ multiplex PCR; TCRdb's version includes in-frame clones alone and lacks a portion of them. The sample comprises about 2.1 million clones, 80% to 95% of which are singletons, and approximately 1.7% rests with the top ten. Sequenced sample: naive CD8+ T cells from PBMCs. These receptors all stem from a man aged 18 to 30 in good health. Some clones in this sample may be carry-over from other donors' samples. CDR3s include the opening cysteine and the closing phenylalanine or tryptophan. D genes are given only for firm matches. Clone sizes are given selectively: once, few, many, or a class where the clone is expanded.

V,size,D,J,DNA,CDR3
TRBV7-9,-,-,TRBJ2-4,TGTGCCAGCAGGCCCCCCGGAGGAGTCAAAAACATTCAGTACTTC,CASRPPGGVKNIQYF
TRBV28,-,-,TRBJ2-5,TGTGCCAGCAGTTTCATTCGGGGCGAGACCCAGTACTTC,CASSFIRGETQYF
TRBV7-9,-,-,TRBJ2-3,TGTGCCAGCAGCTCGCACGGACAGGTTGCGGGAGGTGAGGCAGATACGCAGTATTTT,CASSSHGQVAGGEADTQYF
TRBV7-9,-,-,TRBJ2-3,TGTGCCAGCAGCTTACCCCTATGGCCAACCCTTAGAGATACGCAGTATTTT,CASSLPLWPTLRDTQYF
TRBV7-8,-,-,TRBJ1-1,TGTGCCAGCAGCTTATTGAGAGGGGAGGGTGGAGGGACTGAAGCTTTCTTT,CASSLLRGEGGGTEAFF
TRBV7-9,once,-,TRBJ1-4,TGTGCCAGCAGCTTGACCGGCCGCAATGAAAAACTGTTTTTT,CASSLTGRNEKLFF
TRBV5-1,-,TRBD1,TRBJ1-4,TGCGCCAGCAGCTTGACAGGGGGGACCACAACTAATGAAAAACTGTTTTTT,CASSLTGGTTTNEKLFF
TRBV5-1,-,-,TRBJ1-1,TGCGCCAGCAGCTCAGGGCCCGGTCGGATGAACACTGAAGCTTTCTTT,CASSSGPGRMNTEAFF
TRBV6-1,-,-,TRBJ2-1,TGTGCCAGCAGTGAATCAACCACAGTCCGATCCAATGAGCAGTTCTTC,CASSESTTVRSNEQFF
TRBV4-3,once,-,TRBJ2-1,TGCGCCAGCAGGCCCGGGACCCTTGGCCACAATGAGCAGTTCTTC,CASRPGTLGHNEQFF
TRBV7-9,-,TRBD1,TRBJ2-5,TGTGCCAGCAGCGTAACCGGGACAGGGTGGCAAAAGACCCAGTACTTC,CASSVTGTGWQKTQYF
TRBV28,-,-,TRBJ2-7,TGTGCCAGCACCGCGAGGGGGGGGACAGCTGCCTACGAGCAGTACTTC,CASTARGGTAAYEQYF
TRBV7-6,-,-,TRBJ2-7,TGTGCCAGCAGCTTAGCAAGGGGGACCGAGACCTACGAGCAGTACTTC,CASSLARGTETYEQYF
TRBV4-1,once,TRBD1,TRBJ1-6,TGCGCCAGCAGCCAAGAGAGATGGGACAGGGATTCACCCCTCCACTTT,CASSQERWDRDSPLHF
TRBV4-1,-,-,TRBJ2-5,TGCGCCAGCGTAAAATATAACCCGGACAAGCCGCGAGAGACCCAGTACTTC,CASVKYNPDKPRETQYF
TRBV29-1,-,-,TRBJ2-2,TGCAGCGTTTCGACCCAGGGTACGAACACCGGGGAGCTGTTTTTT,CSVSTQGTNTGELFF
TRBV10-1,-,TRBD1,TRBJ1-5,TGCGCCAGCAGTTTTGACAGGGATCAGCCCCAGCATTTT,CASSFDRDQPQHF
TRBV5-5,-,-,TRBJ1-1,TGTGCCAGCAGCTTGCAGGGGTTGGCGAACACTGAAGCTTTCTTT,CASSLQGLANTEAFF
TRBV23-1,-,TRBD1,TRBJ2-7,TGCGCCAGCAGCCGAGAGGATTCAGGGGGCCAAAGCTCCTACGAGCAGTACTTC,CASSREDSGGQSSYEQYF
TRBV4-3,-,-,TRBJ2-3,TGCGCCAGCGCCTACAGCTTCACAGATACGCAGTATTTT,CASAYSFTDTQYF
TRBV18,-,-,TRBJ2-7,TGTGCCAGCTCACCGGGAAGGACAGCAACCTACGAGCAGTACTTC,CASSPGRTATYEQYF
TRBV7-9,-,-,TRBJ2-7,TGTGCCAGCATGCAGGGGTTGGCCGACGAGCAGTACTTC,CASMQGLADEQYF
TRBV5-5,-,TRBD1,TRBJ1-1,TGTGCCAGCAGCTTGGGCAGGGGGTGGACTGAAGCTTTCTTT,CASSLGRGWTEAFF
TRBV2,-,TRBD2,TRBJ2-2,TGTGCCAGCAGTGTCCCCCGACTAGCGGGAAACACCGGGGAGCTGTTTTTT,CASSVPRLAGNTGELFF
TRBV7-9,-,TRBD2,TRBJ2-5,TGTGCCAGCAGCTTGAACAGACTAGCTAGGGAGACCCAGTACTTC,CASSLNRLARETQYF
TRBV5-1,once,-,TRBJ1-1,TGCGCCAGCAGCCTGAATGCCGGGGGCGATGCTTTCTTT,CASSLNAGGDAFF
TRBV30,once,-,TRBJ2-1,TGTGCCTGGAACGGTAGACGGACTGGATCCAATGAGCAGTTCTTC,CAWNGRRTGSNEQFF
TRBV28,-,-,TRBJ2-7,TGTGCCAGCAGTTTAGGGTTCGGTGGCTACGAGCAGTACTTC,CASSLGFGGYEQYF
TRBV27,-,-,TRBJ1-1,TGTGCCAGCAGTTTAAACAGGGTTAACACTGAAGCTTTCTTT,CASSLNRVNTEAFF
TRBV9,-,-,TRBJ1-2,TGTGCCAGCAGCGGGACGAAGGATGGCTACACCTTC,CASSGTKDGYTF
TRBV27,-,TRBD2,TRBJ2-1,TGTGCCAGCAGTTCGATCTCCCTTAGCGGGATTGAGCTTAATGAGCAGTTCTTC,CASSSISLSGIELNEQFF
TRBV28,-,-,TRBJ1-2,TGTGCCAGCAGTTTAGTTATTTTAGGAGCGTATGGCTACACCTTC,CASSLVILGAYGYTF
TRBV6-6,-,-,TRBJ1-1,TGTGCCAGCAGTTACCACCCGGACAGCCTGAACACTGAAGCTTTCTTT,CASSYHPDSLNTEAFF
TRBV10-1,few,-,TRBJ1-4,TGCGCCAGCAGTTCCTCGAGGGAGTCCCGAAAACTGTTTTTT,CASSSSRESRKLFF
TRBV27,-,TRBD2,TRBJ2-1,TGTGCCAGCAGTCCAGGGACTAGCGGCTCCTACAATGAGCAGTTCTTC,CASSPGTSGSYNEQFF
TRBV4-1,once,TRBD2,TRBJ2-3,TGCGCCAGCAGACCCGTACCTAGCGGGAGAAGCACAGATACGCAGTATTTT,CASRPVPSGRSTDTQYF
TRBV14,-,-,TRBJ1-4,TGTGCCAGCAGCCCAAGGGACCTCCTGGATGAAAAACTGTTTTTT,CASSPRDLLDEKLFF
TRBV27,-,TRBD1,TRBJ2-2,TGTGCCAGCAGTTTATTGATGGGACAGGGGCCTACCGGGGAGCTGTTTTTT,CASSLLMGQGPTGELFF
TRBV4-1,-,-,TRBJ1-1,TGCGCCAGCACCCGAGGGGGGGCGGATGAAGCTTTCTTT,CASTRGGADEAFF
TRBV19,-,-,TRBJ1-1,TGTGCCAGTAGTATCCCCGCGAACACTGAAGCTTTCTTT,CASSIPANTEAFF
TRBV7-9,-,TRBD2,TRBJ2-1,TGTGCCAGCAGCGGGGCTAGCGGGAGGTTTCCCTACAATGAGCAGTTCTTC,CASSGASGRFPYNEQFF
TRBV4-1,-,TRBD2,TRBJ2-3,TGCGCCAGCAGCCCTACGGACAGAAAACTAGCGGGAGAGGAGATAGATACGCAGTATTTT,CASSPTDRKLAGEEIDTQYF
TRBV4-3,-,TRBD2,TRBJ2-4,TGCGCCAGCAGCCAAGATTGGGCTAGCGGAGCCAAAAACATTCAGTACTTC,CASSQDWASGAKNIQYF
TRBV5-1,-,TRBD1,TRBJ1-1,TGCGCCAGCAGCATGGGACAGGGACCTGAAGCTTTCTTT,CASSMGQGPEAFF
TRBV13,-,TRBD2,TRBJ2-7,TGTGCCAGCAGCGGCGGGGAGGGCGGCGGCTACGAGCAGTACTTC,CASSGGEGGGYEQYF
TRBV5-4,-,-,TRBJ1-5,TGTGCCAGCAGCCAATCGCCGTCCTATAGCAATCAGCCCCAGCATTTT,CASSQSPSYSNQPQHF
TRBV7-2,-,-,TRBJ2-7,TGTGCCAGCAGCTTGTACGTTAACGGCGAGCAGTACTTC,CASSLYVNGEQYF
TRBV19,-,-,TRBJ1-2,TGTGCCAGTAGCCACGGCAGGACACAGCTAGTTGGCTACACCTTC,CASSHGRTQLVGYTF
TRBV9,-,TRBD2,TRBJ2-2,TGTGCCAGCAGCGTAGCGGCGGGAGGAGTAGGGACCGGGGAGCTGTTTTTT,CASSVAAGGVGTGELFF
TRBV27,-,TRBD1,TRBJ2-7,TGTGCCAGCAGTTTGACAGGGGCTAGGGAGCAGTACTTC,CASSLTGAREQYF
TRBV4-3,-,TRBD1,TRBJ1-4,TGCGCCAGCAGCCAAGGGACAGGGGAGCGGGAAAAACTGTTTTTT,CASSQGTGEREKLFF
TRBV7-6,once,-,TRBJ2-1,TGTGCCAGCAGGATGGGCCCGAGCGCGTACAATGAGCAGTTCTTC,CASRMGPSAYNEQFF
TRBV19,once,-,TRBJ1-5,TGTGCCAGTAGTATAAGGGAGCTTAATCAGCCCCAGCATTTT,CASSIRELNQPQHF
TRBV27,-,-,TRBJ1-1,TGTGCCAGCAGTTTTATTCGCGGAAGTACTGAAGCTTTCTTT,CASSFIRGSTEAFF